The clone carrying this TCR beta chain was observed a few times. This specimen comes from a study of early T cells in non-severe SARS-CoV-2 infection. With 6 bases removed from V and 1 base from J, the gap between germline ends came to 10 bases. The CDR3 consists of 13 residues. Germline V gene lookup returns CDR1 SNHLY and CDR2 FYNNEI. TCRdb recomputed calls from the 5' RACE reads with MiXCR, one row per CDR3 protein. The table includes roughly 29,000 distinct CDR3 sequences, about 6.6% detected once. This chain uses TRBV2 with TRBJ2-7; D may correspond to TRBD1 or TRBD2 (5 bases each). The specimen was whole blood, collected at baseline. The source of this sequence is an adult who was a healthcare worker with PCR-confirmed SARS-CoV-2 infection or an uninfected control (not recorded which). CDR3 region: CASRAGTSYEQYF. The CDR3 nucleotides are TGTGCCAGCAGAGCCGGGACGTCCTACGAGCAGTACTTC.